These 32 T cell receptor beta chains share one sample of origin, sequenced in a study of untreated major depressive disorder. Study-wide findings and caveats: CD4+ T cells from depressed patients used TRBV05-01 (Vbeta 5.1) more often than controls.

No antigens are known for them. Only in-frame clones appear in the TCRdb table, and some are missing; sequencing was by immunoSEQ multiplex PCR. This table has under 15,000 clones, around nine tenths appearing once. The sample was CD4+ T cells from PBMCs. The receptors derive from a man aged 25-40 years with major depressive disorder.

The rearrangement links TRBV2 to TRBJ2-3; either TRBD1 or TRBD2 may supply D (5 bases each). V gave up 5 bases and J gave up 8 bases, with 23 bases separating them. This CDR3 is 16 amino acids long. From germline, CDR1 is SNHLY and CDR2 FYNNEI. The CDR3 DNA sequence: TGTGCCAGCAGTCCTCAAGCGCGTGGGACGGCAGGTACGCAGTATTTT. Amino acids: CASSPQARGTAGTQYF. Full variable domain (rest looked up from reference TRBV2 and TRBJ2-3): EPEVTQTPSHQVTQMGQEVILRCVPISNHLYFYWYRQILGQKVEFLVSFYNNEISEKSEIFDDQFSVERPDGSNFTLKIRSTKLEDSAMYFCASSPQARGTAGTQYFGPGTRLTVL.

The rearrangement links TRBV5-4 to TRBJ2-5; 10 bases fit TRBD1. This CDR3 comprises 16 residues. Germline trimming cut 2 bases from V and 2 bases from J; bases unmatched to any gene: 6. From germline, CDR1 is SGHNT and CDR2 YYREEE (reference sequence). The CDR3 loop reads CASSFQRGQGQETQYF. Written as DNA, the CDR3 is TGTGCCAGCAGCTTTCAAAGGGGACAGGGGCAAGAGACCCAGTACTTC.

This chain joins TRBV4-1 and TRBJ2-1; no firm D call. Trimming took off 5 bases at V and 0 bases at J, with 11 bases between the two ends. Germline-derived CDR1 and CDR2 are MGHRA and YSYEKL. This CDR3 has 15 residues. The CDR3 DNA reads as TGCGCCAGCAGCGAGAACACCATCTCCTACAATGAGCAGTTCTTC. Protein product: CASSENTISYNEQFF.

The CDR3: CASRPDRGDGYTF. CDR3 in DNA: TGTGCCAGCAGGCCCGACAGGGGGGATGGCTACACCTTC. The J gene is TRBJ1-2, the V gene TRBV2; 9 nucleotides match TRBD1. This CDR3 contains 13 residues. V was clipped by 6 bases and J by 6 bases; unmatched bases: 5. Germline CDR1 and CDR2: SNHLY and FYNNEI.

This clone was recorded only once. This chain joins TRBV11-1 and TRBJ2-4; D is unclear. Germline CDR1 is SGHAT and CDR2 is FQDESV (reference sequence). This CDR3 spans 14 amino acids. V was trimmed by 1 base and J by 8 bases, leaving 12 bases between them. The CDR3 nucleotides are TGTGCCAGCAGCTTAGGCCTCCTAATAGACATTCAGTACTTC. Translation: CASSLGLLIDIQYF.

This sequence joins TRBV29-1 and TRBJ1-6; D is undetermined. Germline CDR1 reads SQVTM; CDR2 reads ANQGSEA. V lost 1 base, J lost 12 bases, and 13 bases lay in between. The CDR3 has 13 residues. The CDR3 loop is CSVEVAGSGPLHF. The DNA of the CDR3 is TGCAGCGTTGAAGTGGCCGGATCCGGACCCCTCCACTTT. The whole variable domain, remainder taken from reference TRBV29-1 and TRBJ1-6, is SAVISQKPSRDICQRGTSLTIQCQVDSQVTMMFWYRQQPGQSLTLIATANQGSEATYESGFVIDKFPISRPNLTFSTLTVSNMSPEDSSIYLCSVEVAGSGPLHFGNGTRLTVT.

V and J are TRBV5-4 and TRBJ1-3; 8 positions match TRBD1. The ends lost 1 base at V and 4 bases at J; junction bases unmatched: 7. This CDR3 contains 16 residues. The germline gives CDR1 SGHNT, CDR2 YYREEE (reference sequence). CDR3 sequence: CASSLWQGAGGNTIYF. CDR3 DNA: TGTGCCAGCAGCTTGTGGCAGGGGGCAGGCGGAAACACCATATATTTT.

DNA of the CDR3: TGTGCCAGCAGCTTAGACAGCAACTATGGCTACACCTTC. As protein: CASSLDSNYGYTF. The J gene is TRBJ1-2, the V gene TRBV7-8; D is uncertain. Germline loops: CDR1 SGHVS, CDR2 FQNEAQ. The CDR3 is 13 amino acids. The ends were cut back, 1 base at V and 2 bases at J, with 5 bases in the middle.

The chain combines TRBV30 with TRBJ1-4, with a possible D match to TRBD1 (6 bases). The length of the CDR3 is 16 residues. V was shortened by 4 bases and J by 2 bases, with 17 bases between the two germline ends. CDR1 and CDR2 (germline): GTSNPN, SVGIG (reference sequence). This chain's CDR3 is CAWNQGRGVTNEKLFF. Here the CDR3 DNA reads TGTGCCTGGAACCAGGGGAGGGGTGTGACTAATGAAAAACTGTTTTTT.

The rearrangement links TRBV6-1 to TRBJ2-7; either TRBD1 or TRBD2 may supply D (5 bases each). Trimming pared 3 bases from V and 2 bases from J, leaving 11 bases between. The CDR3 extends over 14 amino acids. Per the germline V gene, CDR1 is MNHNS and CDR2 is SASEGT. CDR3 sequence reads: CASSDAGTPYEQYF. Written as DNA, the CDR3 is TGTGCCAGCAGTGACGCCGGGACCCCCTACGAGCAGTACTTC.

The chain recombines TRBV27 with TRBJ2-2; 9 nucleotides align to TRBD2. The junction had 8 bases not matched to a gene; V was cut back by 5 bases and J by 4 bases. The CDR3 loop spans 16 amino acids. Germline V gene lookup returns CDR1 MNHEY and CDR2 SMNVEV (reference sequence). CDR3 protein: CASSILLAGFTGELFF. CDR3 DNA: TGTGCCAGCAGTATCCTGCTAGCGGGGTTCACCGGGGAGCTGTTTTTT.

This rearrangement joins TRBV9 to TRBJ2-6; D not certain. Germline V gene data show CDR1 as SGDLS and CDR2 as YYNGEE. The CDR3 contains 13 residues. Trimming removed 0 bases at V and 5 bases at J, with 3 bases between. The DNA for the CDR3 is TGTGCCAGCAGCGTAGCGAGGGCCAACGTCCTGACTTTC. It encodes CASSVARANVLTF.

The V call is TRBV5-4, the J call TRBJ2-7; D is perhaps TRBD2 (6 bases). This CDR3 has 13 amino acids. V was cut by 6 bases and J by 1 base, with 11 bases left in between. CDR1 SGHNT and CDR2 YYREEE come from the germline V gene (reference sequence). CDR3 coding DNA: TGTGCCAGCAAAGGCGGGGATTCCTACGAGCAGTACTTC. It translates to CASKGGDSYEQYF. Full variable domain (remainder filled in from reference TRBV5-4 and TRBJ2-7): ETGVTQSPTHLIKTRGQQVTLRCSSQSGHNTVSWYQQALGQGPQFIFQYYREEENGRGNFPPRFSGLQFPNYSSELNVNALELDDSALYLCASKGGDSYEQYFGPGTRLTVT.

This chain joins TRBV6-1 and TRBJ1-4; 7 bases fit TRBD1. This CDR3 is 13 amino acids long. Losses at the gene ends were 6 bases for V and 8 bases for J; bases not matched to a gene: 6. Germline V lookup: CDR1 MNHNS, CDR2 SASEGT. In nucleotides, the CDR3 is TGTGCCAGCAGCGACAGGGTGAGGGAAAAACTGTTTTTT. Its translation: CASSDRVREKLFF.

The J gene is TRBJ2-7, the V gene TRBV9, with D perhaps TRBD1 or TRBD2 (7 bases each). The CDR3 is 15 amino acids. V was shortened by 4 bases and J by 4 bases, with 18 bases between the two germline ends. Germline-derived CDR1 and CDR2 are SGDLS and YYNGEE. The CDR3 coding sequence is TGTGCCAGCAGCTCCGGGGGGACAGAGTTTTACGAGCAGTACTTC. The encoded protein is CASSSGGTEFYEQYF.

J is TRBJ2-2 and V is TRBV7-3; TRBD1 aligns across 9 bases. CDR3 length equals 16 residues. Germline CDR1 and CDR2: SGHTA and FQGTGA. Trimming at V came to 5 bases and at J to 4 bases, leaving 8 bases not matched to a gene. As DNA, the CDR3 is TGTGCCAGCAGCGCCCCGGACAGGGGACTCACCGGGGAGCTGTTTTTT. Translation: CASSAPDRGLTGELFF.

The genes are TRBV4-1 and TRBJ2-2, with D possibly TRBD2 on 6 matching bases. Germline CDR1 and CDR2: MGHRA and YSYEKL. V was pared by 4 bases and J by 6 bases, with 18 bases between. This CDR3 is 16 amino acids long. The CDR3 DNA follows: TGCGCCAGCAGCCCCAAGTCGGCGGGGTTTGCCGGGGAGCTGTTTTTT. This codes for CASSPKSAGFAGELFF.

CDR3 DNA: TGTGCCTGGAGTCACGGGGGGTCTGGGGCCAACGTCCTGACTTTC. It is translated as CAWSHGGSGANVLTF. This chain joins TRBV30 and TRBJ2-6; TRBD2 agrees at 7 bases. J gave up 1 base and V 2 bases, and 2 bases lay outside the gene matches. Germline lookup yields CDR1 GTSNPN and CDR2 SVGIG (reference sequence). The CDR3 is made up of 15 amino acids.

The chain's CDR3 is CASSLFGTGYSPLHF. CDR3 coding DNA: TGTGCCAGCAGTTTATTCGGGACAGGATATTCACCCCTCCACTTT. V usage is TRBV27 and J usage is TRBJ1-6, with TRBD1 matching over 8 bases. The CDR3 is 15 amino acids. The V segment lost 1 base and the J segment 8 bases; nucleotides outside the gene matches: 4. CDR1 is MNHEY, CDR2 SMNVEV, per germline (reference sequence).

The chain recombines TRBV18 with TRBJ2-3; D gene unclear. V shed 4 bases and J shed 4 bases, with 12 bases lying between them. The CDR3 covers 14 residues. From germline, CDR1 is KGHSH and CDR2 LQKENI. CDR3 region: CASSRAQAPDTQYF. CDR3 DNA: TGTGCCAGCTCACGGGCGCAGGCCCCAGATACGCAGTATTTT.

The genes are TRBV5-4 and TRBJ2-3, with 10 bases identical to TRBD1. CDR3 size: 16 residues. Trimming removed 3 bases from V and 0 bases from J; junction bases left unmatched: 4. The germline V gene encodes CDR1 SGHNT and CDR2 YYREEE (reference sequence). This CDR3 is CASSSRGQGSTDTQYF. In nucleotides, the CDR3 is TGTGCCAGCAGCTCGCGGGGACAGGGGAGCACAGATACGCAGTATTTT.

V is TRBV7-9 and J is TRBJ2-7, with D perhaps matching TRBD2 (7 bases). Trimming shortened V by 1 base and J by 2 bases, and 12 bases separated the two germline ends. Germline CDR1 and CDR2: SEHNR and FQNEAQ (reference sequence). The CDR3 runs to 15 residues. Here the CDR3 reads CASSLEGGRTYEQYF. In nucleotides, the CDR3 is TGTGCCAGCAGCTTAGAGGGGGGGAGGACCTACGAGCAGTACTTC.

The chain couples TRBV6-5 to TRBJ1-5, with a possible D match to TRBD1 (5 bases). This CDR3 spans 13 amino acids. Germline CDR1 MNHEY, CDR2 SVGAGI. V gave up 5 bases and J gave up 7 bases, with 12 bases separating them. The CDR3 spells CASSNKRDQPQHF. CDR3 DNA sequence: TGTGCCAGCAGTAACAAGAGGGACCAGCCCCAGCATTTT.

The chain combines TRBV18 with TRBJ1-5; TRBD1 matches 7 bases. Germline assignment: CDR1 KGHSH and CDR2 LQKENI. The CDR3 consists of 15 residues. The ends lost 3 bases at V and 0 bases at J; junction bases unmatched: 2. The chain's CDR3 is CASSPRDSSNQPQHF. The CDR3 bases are TGTGCCAGCTCACCTCGGGACAGTAGCAATCAGCCCCAGCATTTT.

The chain uses TRBV7-3 and TRBJ2-5; 9 bases are a match to TRBD2. Germline-derived CDR1 and CDR2 are SGHTA and FQGTGA. The CDR3 length is 15 residues. V was pared by 9 bases and J by 4 bases, with 12 bases of the junction left unmatched. The CDR3 loop reads CASATGGGAGETQYF. CDR3 DNA sequence: TGTGCCAGTGCCACCGGCGGGGGGGCCGGAGAGACCCAGTACTTC.

V and J are TRBV5-4 and TRBJ1-6, with a possible D match to TRBD1 (5 bases). Trimming took 0 bases from V and 10 from J, leaving 11 bases between them. The CDR3 has 14 amino acids. Germline loops: CDR1 SGHNT, CDR2 YYREEE (reference sequence). CDR3 sequence: CASSLDGGESPLHF. The CDR3 region has the DNA TGTGCCAGCAGCTTGGATGGAGGGGAATCACCCCTCCACTTT.

This clone was seen once. V is TRBV9 and J is TRBJ1-2; tentatively, D is TRBD1 (6 bases). From germline, CDR1 is SGDLS and CDR2 YYNGEE. Trimming pared 1 base from V and 5 bases from J, leaving 12 bases between. This CDR3 is 14 amino acids long. In DNA form, the CDR3 reads TGTGCCAGCAGCGTAACCGGGGGCGCGTATGGCTACACCTTC. This translates into CASSVTGGAYGYTF.

The rearrangement uses TRBV10-3 and TRBJ1-6; 9 positions agree with TRBD1. After removal of 3 bases from V and 9 bases from J, the junction contained 15 bases not matched to a gene. The germline V gene has CDR1 ENHRY and CDR2 SYGVKD. The CDR3 loop spans 18 amino acids. The CDR3 sequence is CAISDQAPGQGLVSPLHF. CDR3 in DNA: TGTGCCATCAGTGACCAAGCTCCGGGACAGGGTTTAGTTTCACCCCTCCACTTT.

This chain links TRBV18 with TRBJ1-2, with D perhaps TRBD1 (6 bases). V lost 2 bases and J lost 6, with 10 bases in between. The CDR3 is made up of 13 amino acids. Germline CDR1 and CDR2: KGHSH and LQKENI. CDR3 protein: CASSPTGTHGYTF. Here the CDR3 DNA reads TGTGCCAGCTCACCAACAGGGACACATGGCTACACCTTC.

The chain employs TRBV2 and TRBJ1-1; TRBD1 aligns across 7 bases. The CDR3 spans 16 residues. V shed 2 bases, J shed 4 bases, and the junction held 10 bases outside the gene matches. Germline CDR1 reads SNHLY; CDR2 reads FYNNEI. The CDR3 is CASSERWPGGRTEAFF. DNA for the CDR3: TGTGCCAGCAGTGAAAGATGGCCAGGGGGGCGCACTGAAGCTTTCTTT.

The chain uses TRBV5-1 and TRBJ2-6; 10 bases fit TRBD2. Germline V CDR1 and CDR2: SGHRS, YFSETQ. V dropped 4 bases and J dropped 2; count of bases not matched to a gene: 3. CDR3 length: 16 amino acids. CDR3 loop: CASSGLAVTGANVLTF. For the CDR3, the DNA is TGCGCCAGCAGCGGACTAGCGGTTACTGGGGCCAACGTCCTGACTTTC.

The chain has TRBV6-1 and TRBJ1-1, with D unresolved. V lost 5 bases and J 3 bases, leaving 10 bases between the germline ends. CDR1 and CDR2 from the germline V gene are MNHNS and SASEGT. This CDR3 is built from 13 residues. In DNA form, the CDR3 reads TGTGCCAGCAGTCTCCTGGGAGACACTGAAGCTTTCTTT. Protein product: CASSLLGDTEAFF.